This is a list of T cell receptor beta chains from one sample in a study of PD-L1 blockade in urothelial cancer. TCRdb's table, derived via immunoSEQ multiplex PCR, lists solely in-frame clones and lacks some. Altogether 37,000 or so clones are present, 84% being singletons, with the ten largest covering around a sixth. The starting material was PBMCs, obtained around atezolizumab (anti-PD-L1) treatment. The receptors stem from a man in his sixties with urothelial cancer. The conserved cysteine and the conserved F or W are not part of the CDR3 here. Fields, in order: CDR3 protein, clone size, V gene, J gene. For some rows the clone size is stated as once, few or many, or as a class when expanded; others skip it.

CDR3aa: ASRETGTGREKLF
abundance: few
v_gene: TRBV5-6
j_gene: TRBJ1-4

CDR3aa: ASSPLRLAGGVSSSYNEQF
abundance: once
v_gene: TRBV7-3
j_gene: TRBJ2-1

CDR3aa: ASSLSASGSARDEQF
abundance: NA
v_gene: TRBV4-2
j_gene: TRBJ2-1

CDR3aa: ASSSGTGGYNEQF
abundance: NA
v_gene: TRBV7-2
j_gene: TRBJ2-1

CDR3aa: ASSTQGGDQPQH
abundance: NA
v_gene: TRBV19
j_gene: TRBJ1-5

CDR3aa: ASSIHRGWDEKLF
abundance: NA
v_gene: TRBV5-4
j_gene: TRBJ1-4

CDR3aa: ASALSGNQETQY
abundance: NA
v_gene: TRBV12-5
j_gene: TRBJ2-5

CDR3aa: ASNLAGFGANVLT
abundance: NA
v_gene: TRBV9
j_gene: TRBJ2-6

CDR3aa: SVGLAAGVDTQY
abundance: NA
v_gene: TRBV29-1
j_gene: TRBJ2-3

CDR3aa: ASSQDIAGGPFDEQF
abundance: NA
v_gene: TRBV4-3
j_gene: TRBJ2-1

CDR3aa: ASSLHSGPYEQY
abundance: NA
v_gene: TRBV6-5
j_gene: TRBJ2-7

CDR3aa: AIKIAGGLSYEQY
abundance: NA
v_gene: TRBV10-3
j_gene: TRBJ2-7

CDR3aa: SVESHGGRNEQF
abundance: once
v_gene: TRBV29-1
j_gene: TRBJ2-1

CDR3aa: ASAWTAGGTDTQY
abundance: once
v_gene: TRBV9
j_gene: TRBJ2-3

CDR3aa: ASSLGTGQETQY
abundance: NA
v_gene: TRBV11-3
j_gene: TRBJ2-5

CDR3aa: ASTRWTSGVGDTQY
abundance: once
v_gene: TRBV19
j_gene: TRBJ2-3

CDR3aa: ATSSDRASEQF
abundance: NA
v_gene: TRBV15
j_gene: TRBJ2-1

CDR3aa: ASKFGLAGVQF
abundance: NA
v_gene: TRBV2
j_gene: TRBJ2-1

CDR3aa: ASSSSSADTQY
abundance: NA
v_gene: TRBV7-2
j_gene: TRBJ2-3

CDR3aa: ASSFLAGGVGEQF
abundance: once
v_gene: TRBV11-3
j_gene: TRBJ2-1

CDR3aa: ASSYASIGTDTQY
abundance: NA
v_gene: TRBV6-5
j_gene: TRBJ2-3

CDR3aa: ASSLDDGRADTQY
abundance: NA
v_gene: TRBV5-4
j_gene: TRBJ2-3